The entry below gives a single TCR beta chain sequence along with its context. Its recognized antigen is unknown. No clone much larger than this one lies a single base away; base qualities are absent. The record originates from a study of blood T cell repertoires in COVID-19 (dated by TCRdb to about 2020). Study-wide context: The collaborator samples originated in the United States, Italy and Spain and spanned the acute and convalescent phases of COVID-19. The prospective study material was composed of cDNA or gDNA derived from T cells, B-cell-depleted T cells, or PBMCs. Subjects who had been exposed to COVID-19, were actively infected with it, or had recovered from it provided the deeply sampled blood TCRbeta repertoires that made up the dataset. The repertoires were released in a freely available public database meant as a resource for research on the immune response to SARS-CoV-2. The samples were drawn from the first 160 participants of the ongoing ImmuneRACE study and from 1,254 subjects provided by 6 global collaborators. Sample metadata almost always included a de-identified subject ID, COVID-19 status, age in years and sex. HLA class I and class II types, where available, came from metadata supplied by the sample provider rather than from assay-based typing. Results the study describes overall, beyond this receptor: The amount of clinical and demographic metadata varied by source and participant and was provided uncurated.

TCRbeta CDR3 regions were amplified from genomic DNA by means of the immunoSEQ Assay, a bias-controlled multiplex PCR. Regarding the original processing steps: The number of nucleated cells in each sample was estimated from the amplification of reference gene primers within the assay. Sequence reads were collapsed and filtered to measure the absolute abundance of every unique TCRbeta CDR3 rearrangement. For each sample, productive Simpson clonality was calculated as the square root of Simpson's diversity index over productive rearrangements. TCRdb's version of the immuneACCESS table is confined to in-frame rearrangements and falls short of the full clone set. An unresolved V gene accounts for under half of the shortfall where checked; the remainder is of unknown origin. V, J and clone size are taken as reported in that table, and D and trimming were inferred from the DNA itself. The sample data list tens of thousands of clones, and roughly 74% of these were observed just once. About 25% of the sample goes to the ten largest clones.

The germline V gene encodes CDR1 SGDLS and CDR2 YYNGEE. The junction shows trimming of 3 bases on V and 2 bases on J, and the gene matches do not reach 1 base of it. The CDR3 measures 14 amino acids from cysteine to phenylalanine. Only the CDR3 portion is preserved as DNA: 42 bases, with reading frame beginning at the first base. Each collaborating institution followed its own protocols to collect whole blood in K2EDTA tubes. For TCRbeta analysis, collaborators shipped samples in one of three forms: frozen whole blood, isolated PBMCs, or DNA extracted from either of those sample types. The receptor's source is a human donor in a cohort sampled during active COVID-19. Recombination joined TRBV9 with TRBJ1-5, and TRBD1 matches 8 of the central bases. The sample consisted of peripheral blood. CDR3 sequence: CASSAGQGNQPQHF. At the DNA level, the sequence is TGTGCCAGCAGCGCGGGACAGGGCAATCAGCCCCAGCATTTT.